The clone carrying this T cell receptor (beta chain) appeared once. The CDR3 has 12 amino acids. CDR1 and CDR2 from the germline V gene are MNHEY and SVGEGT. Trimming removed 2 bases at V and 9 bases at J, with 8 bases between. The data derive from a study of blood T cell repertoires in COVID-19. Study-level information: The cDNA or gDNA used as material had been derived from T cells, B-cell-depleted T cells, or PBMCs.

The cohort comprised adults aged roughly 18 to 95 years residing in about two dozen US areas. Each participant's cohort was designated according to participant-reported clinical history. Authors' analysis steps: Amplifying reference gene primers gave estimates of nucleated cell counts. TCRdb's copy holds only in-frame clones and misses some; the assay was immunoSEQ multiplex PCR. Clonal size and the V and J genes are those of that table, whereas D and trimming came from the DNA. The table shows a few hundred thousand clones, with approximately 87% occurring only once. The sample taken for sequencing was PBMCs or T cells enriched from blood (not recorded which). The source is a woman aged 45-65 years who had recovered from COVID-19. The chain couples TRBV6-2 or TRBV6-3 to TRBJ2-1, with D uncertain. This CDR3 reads CASSYGSGEQFF. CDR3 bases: TGTGCCAGCAGTTACGGTTCGGGTGAGCAGTTCTTC.